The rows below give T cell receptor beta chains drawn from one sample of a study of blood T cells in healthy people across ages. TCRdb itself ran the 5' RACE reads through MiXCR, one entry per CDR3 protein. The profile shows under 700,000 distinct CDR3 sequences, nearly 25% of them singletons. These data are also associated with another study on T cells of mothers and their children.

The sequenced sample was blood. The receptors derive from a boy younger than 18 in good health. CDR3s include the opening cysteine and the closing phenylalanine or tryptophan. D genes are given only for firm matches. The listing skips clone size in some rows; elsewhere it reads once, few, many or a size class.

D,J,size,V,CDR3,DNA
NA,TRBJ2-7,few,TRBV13,CASSLSAEIYEQYF,TGTGCCAGCAGCTTATCGGCAGAGATCTACGAGCAGTACTTC
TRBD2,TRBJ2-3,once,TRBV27,CASSLRLAGSDTQYF,TGTGCCAGCAGTTTACGACTAGCGGGCTCAGATACGCAGTATTTT
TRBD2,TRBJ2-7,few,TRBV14,CASSLTSDLYEQYF,TGTGCCAGCAGTCTTACTAGCGACCTCTACGAGCAGTACTTC
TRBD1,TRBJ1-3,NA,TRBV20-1,CSARTGSGNTIYF,TGCAGTGCTAGGACAGGGTCTGGAAACACCATATATTTT
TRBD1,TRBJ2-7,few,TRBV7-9,CASSLDRGTAHEQYF,TGTGCCAGCAGCCTCGACAGGGGAACCGCGCACGAGCAGTACTTC
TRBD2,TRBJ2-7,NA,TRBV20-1,CSARVSGRLYEQYF,TGCAGTGCTAGAGTGAGCGGGAGGTTGTACGAGCAGTACTTC
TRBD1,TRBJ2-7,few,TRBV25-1,CASSEYQGAYEQYF,TGTGCCAGCAGTGAATATCAGGGGGCCTACGAGCAGTACTTC
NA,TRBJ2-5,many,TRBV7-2,CASSTDTGTSETQYF,TGTGCCAGCAGCACAGACACGGGAACCTCCGAGACCCAGTACTTC
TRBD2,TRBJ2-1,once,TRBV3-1,CASSPRGSGDEQFF,TGTGCCAGCAGCCCCCGGGGTAGCGGGGATGAGCAGTTCTTC
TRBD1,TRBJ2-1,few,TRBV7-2,CASSFQGALLNEQFF,TGTGCCAGCAGCTTCCAGGGGGCTCTCCTCAATGAGCAGTTCTTC
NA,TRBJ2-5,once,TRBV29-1,CSVEDGGAETQYF,TGCAGCGTTGAAGACGGTGGGGCAGAGACCCAGTACTTC